A single TCR beta chain is shown here with its context. This clone occurred once. Its antigen has not been determined. The sample holds no much larger clone one base away, and base qualities are not on file. This sample was included in a study of control samples from healthy donors and cancer patients (dated by TCRdb to about 2020). The germline V gene specifies MNHEY as CDR1 and SVGAGI as CDR2. Deletion took 5 bases off V and 7 bases off J, with a span of 8 bases between the germline ends. The CDR3 measures 12 amino acids from cysteine to phenylalanine. The only DNA kept is the CDR3, 36 bases in frame from the first base. To prepare the library, the immunoSEQ multiplex PCR assay was applied. Drawn from immuneACCESS, this table holds only the in-frame rearrangements with V and J called that TCRdb kept. Clones are partly lost; checked studies trace under half to an unresolved V gene and leave the rest unexplained. The sample contains 150,000 or so clones, around 94% of them found a single time. The ten largest make up around 12% of the sample.

The sequence joins TRBV6-5 to TRBJ1-4; no D gene is confidently identified. The sample comprised blood. This sequence was found in a man aged 40-49 years in good health. The CDR3 is CASSPPGEKLFF. The DNA sequence reads TGTGCCAGCAGTCCTCCTGGTGAAAAACTGTTTTTT.